This TCR beta chain is drawn from a study of CD8 T cells in ankylosing spondylitis. Study-wide findings and caveats: Peripheral blood held disease-linked clones only at relatively low frequency, and these were CD8+. Certain motif variants had earlier appeared in reactive arthritis synovial fluid and blood. In ankylosing spondylitis blood, a motif of seven to nine highly homologous TCR beta variants appeared characteristic. Enrichment of disease-linked clones was reportedly significant in matched ankylosing spondylitis synovial fluid.

As the method for making TCR beta libraries, quantitative 5'-RACE with molecular barcodes was used. MiXCR was run by TCRdb on the 5' RACE reads, yielding one entry per CDR3 protein. The sample consists of under 950,000 distinct CDR3 sequences, around 20% of them appearing once. For this clonotype: The antigen remains unidentified.

Trimming cost V 5 bases and J 6 bases; bases outside gene matches: 25. CDR3 length: 20 residues. Germline V gene lookup returns CDR1 ENHRY and CDR2 SYGVKD. The TCR comes from a male donor with ankylosing spondylitis. The V gene is TRBV10-3, the J gene TRBJ2-1, with TRBD2 matching over 7 bases. Sequencing input: blood, either unsorted or a sorted T cell fraction (not recorded which). The CDR3 is CAISRGTVPSGTTGGNEQFF. The CDR3 bases are TGTGCCATCAGTAGGGGTACGGTTCCTAGCGGAACAACGGGGGGCAATGAGCAGTTCTTC.